The present TCR beta chain was sequenced within a study of T cell responses to AZD1222 COVID-19 vaccine. Germline V gives CDR1 LGHDT, CDR2 YNNKEL (reference sequence). The CDR3 is 15 residues long. The V and J ends lost 1 base and 0 bases respectively, with 9 bases between them. Study-level findings and limits: Baseline testing showed seropositivity in only six AZD1222 recipients.

TCRdb keeps only in-frame clones here, not all; method: immunoSEQ multiplex PCR. The profile covers approximately 110,000 clones, with approximately 89% appearing a single time and roughly 4.5% taken by the ten largest. A remark on this clone: Its antigen remains unknown.

The clonotype comes from an adult in good health. The rearrangement links TRBV3-1 (or the pseudogene TRBV3-2) to TRBJ1-2; the D is unclear. The specimen comprised peripheral blood, sampled on day 0 of AZD1222 vaccination. The CDR3 DNA follows: TGTGCCAGCAGCCAAGGACACGCTTCTAACTATGGCTACACCTTC. Translating it yields CASSQGHASNYGYTF.